This T cell receptor beta chain was identified in a study of glioma-infiltrating T cells. Amplification of TCR alpha and beta CDR3 regions from RNA used iRepertoire nested multiplex PCR. TCRdb itself ran the multiplex PCR reads through MiXCR, one entry per CDR3 protein. In the table there are about 130,000 distinct CDR3 sequences, more than 20% of which are singletons. V lost 9 bases, J lost 6 bases, and 11 bases lay in between. This CDR3 comprises 12 residues. Germline V CDR1 and CDR2: SNHLY, FYNNEI. This clonotype occurred a few times. The sample consisted of glioma tissue, nonneoplastic brain tissue, or PBMCs (not recorded which). The chain couples TRBV2 to TRBJ2-2, with TRBD1 as a possible D gene (5 bases). This TCR was recovered from a human donor with low-grade glioma or glioblastoma, undergoing nonglioma brain surgery, or in good health (not recorded which). CDR3 loop: CARGQGAGELFF. CDR3 DNA sequence: TGTGCCAGAGGGCAGGGCGCCGGGGAGCTGTTTTTT.